This TCR beta chain was identified in a study of shared clonotypes between healthy human individuals. About the study: The study used three CD4 naive, three CD4 memory, two CD8 naive and one CD8 memory plate per donor.

Worth noting for this clone: Its matching antigen is unknown.

Germline lookup yields CDR1 SGHNT and CDR2 YYREEE (reference sequence). The CDR3 contains 14 residues. V dropped 1 base and J dropped 2 bases, with 10 bases sitting between them. Study-level findings and limits: Non-shared clonotypes had lower generation probabilities than those shared by all four donors.

Across several immunoSEQ plates, the genomic DNA of each subset was split evenly. Measured with immunoSEQ multiplex PCR; TCRdb has only the in-frame clones, and not every one. The sample contains approximately 350,000 clones, roughly 96% of which appear only once. The sequenced material came from memory CD8+ T cells sorted from blood. This sample's subset: CD45RO+ cells pooled with CCR7-negative TemRA cells. The origin of this receptor is a man younger than 45 in good health. This sequence joins TRBV5-4 and TRBJ2-7; no reliable D call. CDR3 bases: TGTGCCAGCAGCTTGAGTCATTCTACCTACGAGCAGTACTTC. Its translation: CASSLSHSTYEQYF.